This record concerns one T cell receptor (beta chain) sequence. Its antigen is undetermined. This record belongs to a study of OX40 agonist ivuxolimab in advanced cancers. Study-level points and caveats: Among the lowest peripheral clonal expansion occurred in 0.1-3.0 mg/kg partial responders. Expanded clones were, on average, more numerous in CD8+ T cells than in CD4+. Circulating CD4+ and CD8+ T cells showed clonal expansion by week 6 at 0.1 to 3.0 mg/kg.

Measured with immunoSEQ multiplex PCR; TCRdb has only the in-frame clones, and not every one. The top ten hold around 1.1% of the sample, which has 75,000 to 90,000 clones, about 90% seen once. Systemic immunosuppression or a history of autoimmune disease excluded patients. The CDR3 is made up of 14 amino acids. Trimming took off 4 bases at V and 0 bases at J, with 10 bases between the two ends. Germline CDR1 and CDR2: MGHDK and SYGVNS. This clonotype was obtained from an adult with an advanced solid tumor such as melanoma, head and neck, liver or kidney cancer. The input for sequencing was CD4+ or CD8+ T cells sorted from blood, taken in a trial of the OX40 agonist ivuxolimab. V is TRBV25-1 and J is TRBJ2-7; maybe TRBD1 (5 bases). The CDR3 spells CASSVDTRSYEQYF. CDR3 bases: TGTGCCAGCAGTGTGGACACTCGCTCCTACGAGCAGTACTTC.